This TCR beta chain was obtained from a study of CD4 and CD8 cells across lung adenocarcinoma regions. MiXCR, applied by TCRdb to the PCR reads, yields one record per CDR3 protein. The sample contains 6,500 to 8,500 distinct CDR3 sequences, roughly 50% of which appear only once. Material for sequencing was CD4+ T cells from the center of a lung tumor. The sequence was obtained from a female donor with lung adenocarcinoma. The CD4 and CD8 labels of this study may be unreliable.

CDR3 sequence reads: CASSGAGGPDGELFF. CDR3 DNA: TGTGCCAGCAGCGGAGCGGGAGGGCCGGACGGGGAGCTGTTTTTT. The V call is TRBV6-1, the J call TRBJ2-2, with TRBD2 identical over 10 bases. This CDR3 spans 15 amino acids. Looked up from germline, CDR1 is MNHNS and CDR2 is SASEGT. V was clipped by 6 bases and J by 7 bases; unmatched bases: 8.